The present T cell receptor beta chain was sequenced within a study of human T cells and chemical hapten exposure. Study-level points and caveats: Unchanged with DPC sensitization were TCRs above 1 in 1000 frequency.

Total RNA was extracted from unfractionated whole blood. The library put unique molecular identifiers onto individual cDNA molecules. In the study's own analysis: The number of TCRs in each sample had a median of about 96,000 and spanned 23,224 to 690,600. TCRdb redid the calling of the 5' RACE reads with MiXCR, one entry per CDR3 protein. Here the V and J calls rest on TCRdb's processing, not on the authors' analysis. The table records about 140,000 distinct CDR3 sequences, around 4.1% of them present only once. Germline-derived CDR1 and CDR2 are MNHEY and SMNVEV (reference sequence). V lost 4 bases to trimming and J lost 0 bases; unmatched junction nucleotides: 11. The CDR3 covers 17 residues. Notes on this clonotype: Its antigen remains unknown.

The V gene is TRBV27, the J gene TRBJ1-1; 7 bases fit TRBD1. This TCR was recovered from a female donor in good health. This chain's CDR3 is CASSSTGRGLMNTEAFF. The CDR3 nucleotides read TGTGCCAGCAGTTCGACAGGGAGGGGGCTCATGAACACTGAAGCTTTCTTT.